Below, one T cell receptor beta chain is given with its context. The antigen remains undetermined. CDR1 and CDR2 from the germline V gene are SGHNT and YYREEE (reference sequence). Trimming left V 3 bases short and J 0 bases short, with 16 bases between. CDR3 length: 17 amino acids. Clones were read by immunoSEQ multiplex PCR, and TCRdb kept only the in-frame ones, dropping some. The sample carries about 68,000 clones, about 79% recorded once. The data were obtained in a study of OX40 agonist ivuxolimab in advanced cancers. At the level of the study: Patients in the trial were receiving intravenous ivuxolimab every 2 weeks, at doses of 0.01 to 10 mg/kg. Study conclusions and caveats: The 0.1-3.0 mg/kg partial responders had among the lowest clonal expansion.

The sample consisted of CD4+ or CD8+ T cells sorted from blood, taken in a trial of the OX40 agonist ivuxolimab. The gene calls are TRBV5-4 and TRBJ1-3; D gene unclear. The TCR was taken from an adult with an advanced solid tumor such as melanoma, head and neck, liver or kidney cancer. In nucleotides, the CDR3 is TGTGCCAGCAGCTCGGATATCGGACGGTTCTCTGGAAACACCATATATTTT. Protein sequence: CASSSDIGRFSGNTIYF.